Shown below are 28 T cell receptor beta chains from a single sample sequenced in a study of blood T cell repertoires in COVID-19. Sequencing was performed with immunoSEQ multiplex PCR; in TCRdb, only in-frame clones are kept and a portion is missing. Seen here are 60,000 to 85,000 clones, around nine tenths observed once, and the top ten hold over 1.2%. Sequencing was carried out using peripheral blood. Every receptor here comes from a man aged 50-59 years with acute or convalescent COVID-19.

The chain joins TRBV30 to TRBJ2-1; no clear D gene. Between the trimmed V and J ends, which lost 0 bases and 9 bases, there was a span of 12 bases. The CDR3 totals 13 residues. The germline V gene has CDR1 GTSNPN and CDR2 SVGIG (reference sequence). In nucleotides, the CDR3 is TGTGCCTGGAGTGTAGTCCGGCCGGGTGAGCAGTTCTTC. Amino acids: CAWSVVRPGEQFF.

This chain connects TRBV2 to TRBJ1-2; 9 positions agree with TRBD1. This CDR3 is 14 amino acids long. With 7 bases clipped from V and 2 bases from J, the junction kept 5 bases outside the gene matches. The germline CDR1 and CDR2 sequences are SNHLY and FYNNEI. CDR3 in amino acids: CASTLDRGNYGYTF. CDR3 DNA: TGTGCCAGCACCCTGGACAGGGGAAACTATGGCTACACCTTC.

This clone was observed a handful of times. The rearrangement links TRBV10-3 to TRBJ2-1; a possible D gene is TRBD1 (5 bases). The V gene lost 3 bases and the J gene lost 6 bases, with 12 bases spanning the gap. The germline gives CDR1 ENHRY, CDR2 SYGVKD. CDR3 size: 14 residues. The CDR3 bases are TGTGCCATCAGTGATCCCTCAAGGGGCAATGAGCAGTTCTTC. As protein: CAISDPSRGNEQFF.

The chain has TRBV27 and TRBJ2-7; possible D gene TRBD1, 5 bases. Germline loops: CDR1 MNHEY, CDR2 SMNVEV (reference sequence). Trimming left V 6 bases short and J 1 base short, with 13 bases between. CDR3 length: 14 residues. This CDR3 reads CASRSSGISYEQYF. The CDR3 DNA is TGTGCCAGCAGGTCGTCAGGGATATCCTACGAGCAGTACTTC.

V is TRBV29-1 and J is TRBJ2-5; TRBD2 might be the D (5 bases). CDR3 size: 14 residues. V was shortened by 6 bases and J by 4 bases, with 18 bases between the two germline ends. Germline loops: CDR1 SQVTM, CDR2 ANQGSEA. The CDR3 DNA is TGCAGCGTGAGGGAGTCCGTAGGTGGAGAGACCCAGTACTTC. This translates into CSVRESVGGETQYF.

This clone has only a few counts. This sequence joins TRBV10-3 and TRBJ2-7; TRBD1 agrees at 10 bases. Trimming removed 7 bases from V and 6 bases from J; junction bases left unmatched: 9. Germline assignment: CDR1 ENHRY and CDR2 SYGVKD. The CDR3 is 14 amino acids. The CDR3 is CAITPDRGLVEQYF. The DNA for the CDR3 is TGTGCCATCACCCCCGACAGGGGGCTGGTCGAGCAGTACTTC.

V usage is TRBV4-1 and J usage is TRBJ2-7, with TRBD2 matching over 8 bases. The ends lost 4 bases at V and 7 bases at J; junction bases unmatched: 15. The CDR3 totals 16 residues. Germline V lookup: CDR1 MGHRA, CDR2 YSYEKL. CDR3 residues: CASSRIAGPPGEEQYF. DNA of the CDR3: TGCGCCAGCAGCCGTATAGCGGGGCCACCCGGGGAGGAGCAGTACTTC.

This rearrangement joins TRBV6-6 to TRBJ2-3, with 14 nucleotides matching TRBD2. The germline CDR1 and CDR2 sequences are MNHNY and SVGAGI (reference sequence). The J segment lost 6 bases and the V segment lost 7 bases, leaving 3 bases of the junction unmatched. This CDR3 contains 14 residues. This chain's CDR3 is CASTRTSGGDTQYF. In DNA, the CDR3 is TGTGCCAGCACCAGGACTAGCGGGGGGGATACGCAGTATTTT.

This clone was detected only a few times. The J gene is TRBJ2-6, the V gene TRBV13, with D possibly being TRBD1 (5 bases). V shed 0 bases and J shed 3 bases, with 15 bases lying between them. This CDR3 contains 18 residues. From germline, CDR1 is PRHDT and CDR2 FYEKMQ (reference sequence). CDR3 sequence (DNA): TGTGCCAGCAGCTTAGGGGGGCGCCGTCTCGATGGGGCCAACGTCCTGACTTTC. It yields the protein CASSLGGRRLDGANVLTF.

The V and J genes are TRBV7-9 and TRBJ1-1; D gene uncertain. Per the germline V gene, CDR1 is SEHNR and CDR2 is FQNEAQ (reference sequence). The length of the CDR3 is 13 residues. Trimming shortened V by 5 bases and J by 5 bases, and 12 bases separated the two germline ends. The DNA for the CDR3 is TGTGCCAGCAGCCCCCGAGGGAGGACTGAAGCTTTCTTT. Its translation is CASSPRGRTEAFF.

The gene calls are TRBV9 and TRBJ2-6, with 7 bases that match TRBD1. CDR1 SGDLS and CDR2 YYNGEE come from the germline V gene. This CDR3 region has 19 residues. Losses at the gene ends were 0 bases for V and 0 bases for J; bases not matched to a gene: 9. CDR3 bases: TGTGCCAGCAGCGTAGGACAGGGTGGATATGGCTCTGGGGCCAACGTCCTGACTTTC. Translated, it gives CASSVGQGGYGSGANVLTF.

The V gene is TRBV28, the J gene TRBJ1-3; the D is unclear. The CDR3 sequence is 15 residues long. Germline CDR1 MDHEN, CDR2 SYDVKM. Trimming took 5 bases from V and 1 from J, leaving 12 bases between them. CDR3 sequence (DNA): TGTGCCAGCAGTCGTACAGCGGCTTCTGGAAACACCATATATTTT. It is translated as CASSRTAASGNTIYF.

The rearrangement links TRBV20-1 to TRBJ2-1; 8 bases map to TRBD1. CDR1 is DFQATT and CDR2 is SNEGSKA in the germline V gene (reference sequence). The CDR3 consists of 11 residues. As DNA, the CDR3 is TGCAGCGTTGACAGGGGCAATGAGCAGTTCTTC. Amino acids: CSVDRGNEQFF.

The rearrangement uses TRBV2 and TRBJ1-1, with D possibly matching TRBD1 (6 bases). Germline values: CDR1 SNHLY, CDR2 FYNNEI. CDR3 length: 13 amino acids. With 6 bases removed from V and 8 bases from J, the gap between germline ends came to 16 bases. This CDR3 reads CASRQGSPPEAFF. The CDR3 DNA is TGTGCCAGCAGACAGGGTAGCCCGCCCGAAGCTTTCTTT.

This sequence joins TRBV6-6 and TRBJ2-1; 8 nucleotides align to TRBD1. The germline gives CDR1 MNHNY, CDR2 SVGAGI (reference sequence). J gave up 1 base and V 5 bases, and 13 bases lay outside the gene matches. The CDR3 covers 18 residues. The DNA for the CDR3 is TGTGCCAGCAGTCCGCGGACAGGGCCACGATTTTCCTACAATGAGCAGTTCTTC. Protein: CASSPRTGPRFSYNEQFF.

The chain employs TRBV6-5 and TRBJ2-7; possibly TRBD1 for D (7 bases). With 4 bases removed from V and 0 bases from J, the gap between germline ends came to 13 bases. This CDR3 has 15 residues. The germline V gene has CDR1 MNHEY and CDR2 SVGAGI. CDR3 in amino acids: CASSSRRDSSYEQYF. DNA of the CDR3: TGTGCCAGCAGTTCTAGGCGGGACAGCTCCTACGAGCAGTACTTC.

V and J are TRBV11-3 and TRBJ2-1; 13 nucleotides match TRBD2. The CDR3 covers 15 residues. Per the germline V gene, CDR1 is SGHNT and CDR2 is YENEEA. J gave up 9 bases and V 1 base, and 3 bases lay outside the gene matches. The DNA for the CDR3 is TGTGCCAGCAGCTTAGGACTAGCGGGGGGTGTTGAGCAGTTCTTC. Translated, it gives CASSLGLAGGVEQFF.

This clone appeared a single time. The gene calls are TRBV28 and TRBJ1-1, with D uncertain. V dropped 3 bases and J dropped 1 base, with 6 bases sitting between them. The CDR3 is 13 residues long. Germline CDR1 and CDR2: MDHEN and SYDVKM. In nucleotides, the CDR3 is TGTGCCAGCAGTTTCGAGGGGAACACTGAAGCTTTCTTT. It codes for CASSFEGNTEAFF.

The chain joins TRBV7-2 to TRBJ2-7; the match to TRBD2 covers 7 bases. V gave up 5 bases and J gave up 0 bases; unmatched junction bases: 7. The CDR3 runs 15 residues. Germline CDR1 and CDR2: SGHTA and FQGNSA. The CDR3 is CASSIWGGSSYEQYF. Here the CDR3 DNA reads TGTGCCAGCAGCATCTGGGGAGGGAGCTCCTACGAGCAGTACTTC. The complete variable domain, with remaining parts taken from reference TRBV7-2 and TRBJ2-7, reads GAGVSQSPSNKVTEKGKDVELRCDPISGHTALYWYRQSLGQGLEFLIYFQGNSAPDKSGLPSDRFSAERTGGSVSTLTIQRTQQEDSAVYLCASSIWGGSSYEQYFGPGTRLTVT.

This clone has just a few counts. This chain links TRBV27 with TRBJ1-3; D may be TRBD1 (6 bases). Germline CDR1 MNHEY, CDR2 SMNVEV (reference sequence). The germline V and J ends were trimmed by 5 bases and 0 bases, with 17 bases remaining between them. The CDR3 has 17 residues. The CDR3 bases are TGTGCCAGCAGTCCCCGGGGGGCCCTCCTCTCTGGAAACACCATATATTTT. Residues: CASSPRGALLSGNTIYF.

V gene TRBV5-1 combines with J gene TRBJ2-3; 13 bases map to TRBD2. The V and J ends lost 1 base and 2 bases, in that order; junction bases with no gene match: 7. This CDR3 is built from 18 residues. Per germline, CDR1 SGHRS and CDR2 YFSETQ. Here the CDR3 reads CASSLRLAGGLNTDTQYF. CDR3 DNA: TGCGCCAGCAGCTTGCGACTAGCGGGAGGACTTAACACAGATACGCAGTATTTT.

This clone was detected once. CDR3 amino acids: CAWTRTGSYNEQFF. Written as DNA, the CDR3 is TGTGCCTGGACCCGGACAGGCTCCTACAATGAGCAGTTCTTC. The genes are TRBV30 and TRBJ2-1; 7 bases align to TRBD1. V dropped 4 bases and J dropped 0; count of bases not matched to a gene: 3. CDR3 length: 14 amino acids. CDR1 and CDR2 (germline): GTSNPN, SVGIG (reference sequence).

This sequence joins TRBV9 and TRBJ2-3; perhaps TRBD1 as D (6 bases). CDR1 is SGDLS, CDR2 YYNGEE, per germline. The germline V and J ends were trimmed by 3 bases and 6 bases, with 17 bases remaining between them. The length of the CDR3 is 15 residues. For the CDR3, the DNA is TGTGCCAGCAGCGCCTCAGGGGCCAGTTGGGATACGCAGTATTTT. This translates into CASSASGASWDTQYF. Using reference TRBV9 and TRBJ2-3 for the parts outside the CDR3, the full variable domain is DSGVTQTPKHLITATGQRVTLRCSPRSGDLSVYWYQQSLDQGLQFLIQYYNGEERAKGNILERFSAQQFPDLHSELNLSSLELGDSALYFCASSASGASWDTQYFGPGTRLTVL.

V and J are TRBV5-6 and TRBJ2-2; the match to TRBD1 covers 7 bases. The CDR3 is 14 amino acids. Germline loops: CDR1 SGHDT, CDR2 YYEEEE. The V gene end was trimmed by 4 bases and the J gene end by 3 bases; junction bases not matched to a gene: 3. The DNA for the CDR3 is TGTGCCAGCAGCCGGGACAGCTACACCGGGGAGCTGTTTTTT. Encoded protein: CASSRDSYTGELFF. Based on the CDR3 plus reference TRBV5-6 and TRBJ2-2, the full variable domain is DAGVTQSPTHLIKTRGQQVTLRCSPKSGHDTVSWYQQALGQGPQFIFQYYEEEERQRGNFPDRFSGHQFPNYSSELNVNALLLGDSALYLCASSRDSYTGELFFGEGSRLTVL.

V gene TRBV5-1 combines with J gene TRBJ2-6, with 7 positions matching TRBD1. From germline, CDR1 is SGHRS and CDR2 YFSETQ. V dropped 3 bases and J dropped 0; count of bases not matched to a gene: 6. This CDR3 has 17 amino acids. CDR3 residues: CASSWDSYASGANVLTF. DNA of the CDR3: TGCGCCAGCAGCTGGGACAGCTATGCCTCTGGGGCCAACGTCCTGACTTTC.

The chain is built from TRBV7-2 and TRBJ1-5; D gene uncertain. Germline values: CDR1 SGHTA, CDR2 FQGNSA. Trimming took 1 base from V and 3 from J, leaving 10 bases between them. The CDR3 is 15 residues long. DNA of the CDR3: TGTGCCAGCAGCTTAGTGGTCAACTTCAATCAGCCCCAGCATTTT. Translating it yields CASSLVVNFNQPQHF. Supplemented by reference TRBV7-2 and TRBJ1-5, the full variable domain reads GAGVSQSPSNKVTEKGKDVELRCDPISGHTALYWYRQSLGQGLEFLIYFQGNSAPDKSGLPSDRFSAERTGGSVSTLTIQRTQQEDSAVYLCASSLVVNFNQPQHFGDGTRLSIL.

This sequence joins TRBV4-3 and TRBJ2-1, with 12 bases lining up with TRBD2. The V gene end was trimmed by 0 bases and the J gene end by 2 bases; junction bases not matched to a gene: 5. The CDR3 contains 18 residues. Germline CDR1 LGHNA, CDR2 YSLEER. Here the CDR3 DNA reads TGCGCCAGCAGCCAAGATCTAGCGGGGGGGCCACCCTACAATGAGCAGTTCTTC. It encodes CASSQDLAGGPPYNEQFF.

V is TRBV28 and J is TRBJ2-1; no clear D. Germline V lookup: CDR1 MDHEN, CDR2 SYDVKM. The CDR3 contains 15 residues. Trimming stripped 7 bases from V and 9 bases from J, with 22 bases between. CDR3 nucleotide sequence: TGTGCCAGCAAGCCACTGGAGCAGCAGAAGGCTGAGCAGTTCTTC. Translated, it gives CASKPLEQQKAEQFF.